The clone carrying this TCR beta chain turned up a few times. This CDR3 is built from 13 residues. With 6 bases clipped from V and 9 bases from J, the junction kept 5 bases outside the gene matches. Germline loops: CDR1 MNHEY, CDR2 SMNVEV (reference sequence). This sample is part of a study of identical twins. A single record per CDR3 protein comes from TCRdb applying MiXCR to the 5' RACE reads. The data hold some 460,000 distinct CDR3 sequences, with 13% to 15% observed a single time. This sample was shared with a second study, whose subject was yellow fever vaccine responses in identical twins. That source reports: Twins reportedly showed a vaccine T cell response that seemed partly convergent and partly personalized.

This rearrangement joins TRBV27 to TRBJ1-6; 7 bases agree with TRBD1. The sequence was collected from a woman in her late teens or twenties in good health. Sample: CD4+ T cells sorted from blood. As DNA, the CDR3 is TGTGCCAGCAGCCGACAGGGTGGTTCACCCCTCCACTTT. The encoded protein is CASSRQGGSPLHF.